This note documents a single T cell receptor beta chain sequence. This clone's antigen is unknown. Base qualities are not provided; no much larger clone lies one nucleotide away. Library preparation employed RACE. The listed sequencing device is NextSeq 500. During library preparation, unique molecular identifiers were attached to individual cDNA molecules so that TCRs could be counted quantitatively and reproducibly. From each blood RNA sample, both TCR alpha and TCR beta chains were sequenced. The paper's data handling went like this. The median number of TCRs per sample was approximately 98,000, ranging from roughly 23,224 to 700,000. The Decombinator software suite was used to annotate V, J and CDR3 in the TCR reads. Every sample was subsampled to the same number of TCRs (28,000) for the PS versus PT1 abundance plots. TCRs were defined as expanded if absent before sensitization and observed at least eight times at the 2-week time point. TCRdb trimmed public reads at Q25 via fastp, called clones via MiXCR and kept in-frame beta chains. All rows with the same CDR3 protein become a single entry with the most common DNA and genes. None of the V and J calls come from the authors' own analysis; TCRdb made them. Across this sample there are 80,000 to 100,000 distinct CDR3 sequences, with about 28% seen only once. Around a tenth of the sample is taken by the ten largest.

For CDR1 and CDR2, the germline V gene (reference sequence) lists MNHEY and SMNVEV. Its CDR3 holds 16 amino acids, cysteine through phenylalanine. CDR3 DNA only is kept here, 48 bases in frame from base 1. The junction shows trimming of 6 bases on V and 1 base on J, and the gene matches do not reach 7 bases of it. These data belong to a study of human T cells and chemical hapten exposure listed by TCRdb under 2021. Concerning the study at large: For sensitization, 2% DPC in acetone was applied to an approximately 2 cm by approximately 2 cm area of upper inner arm skin. Weekly therapeutic DPC doses were additionally applied to the scalp of patients throughout the approximately 25-week study period. Patch tests used Finn chambers with 0.01% DPC on the upper back, scored after 6 days by International Contact Dermatitis Research Group standards. The patient cohort, mostly female, included alopecia areata with under or over 50% scalp involvement, alopecia totalis and alopecia universalis. Libraries were combined into a pool for sequencing, and differences in TCR yield between samples came mainly from small differences in library volumes within the pool. In alopecia patients, the study followed how the peripheral blood TCR repertoire changed in vivo over primary and secondary sensitization to diphenylcyclopropenone (DPC), a hapten. Patient blood was sampled pre-sensitization (week 0) and at 2, 6 and about 24 weeks after DPC sensitization. For TCR sequencing, blood came from 25 to 30 alopecia patients at anywhere from one to four time points (pre-sensitization, 2, 6 and 24 weeks).

The time point label of this sample denotes: patch test 3, about 24 weeks after DPC sensitization. The treatment or condition label, read with the paper, signifies: therapeutic diphenylcyclopropenone sensitization with weekly scalp DPC. Blood at each patch-test visit was drawn before the patch test was applied. Patients were considered eligible if aged 18 to 70, diagnosed with alopecia and deemed suitable for DPC therapy, and patients were excluded if pregnant. Unfractionated whole blood was collected in Tempus Blood RNA tubes, and total RNA was extracted from that blood. On the study overall, not on this receptor specifically: Patch test score correlated positively with the number of PT1 expanded TCRs, reaching significance at thresholds 8, 16 and 32 but not at 4. Compared with pre-sensitization or healthy control sets, expanded TCRs formed significantly more large CDR3 similarity clusters, which is consistent with antigen-driven responses. Because all patients had alopecia, a presumed autoimmune disease, the immune response of the patients might differ from that of healthy individuals. Repeated subsampling changed both the strength of the expansion versus patch-test correlation and the threshold at which that correlation became significant. The number of TCRs above 1 in 1000 frequency did not change with DPC sensitization; there was no evidence of global repertoire structure alterations.

Source: whole blood, taken in connection with sensitization to the hapten diphenylcyclopropenone (DPC). The TCR was taken from a man aged 35-49 years with alopecia areata. Some clones in this sample may be carry-over from other donors' samples. Here the chain combines TRBV27 and TRBJ2-3; the central 10 bases match TRBD2. The sequenced DNA: TGTGCCAGCAGCCCCCCCGGACTAGCGGGCACAGATACGCAGTATTTT. Its protein product is CASSPPGLAGTDTQYF.